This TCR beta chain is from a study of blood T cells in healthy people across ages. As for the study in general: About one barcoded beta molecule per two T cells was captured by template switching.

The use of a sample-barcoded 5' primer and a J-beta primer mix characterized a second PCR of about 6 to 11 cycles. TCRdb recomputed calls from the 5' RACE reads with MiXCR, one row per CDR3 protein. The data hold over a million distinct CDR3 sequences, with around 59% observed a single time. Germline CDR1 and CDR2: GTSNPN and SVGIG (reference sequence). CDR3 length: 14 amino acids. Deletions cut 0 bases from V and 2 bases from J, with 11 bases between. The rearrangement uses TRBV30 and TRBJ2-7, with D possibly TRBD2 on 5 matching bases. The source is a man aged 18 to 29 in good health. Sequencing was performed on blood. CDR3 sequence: CAWSVIGRTYEQYF. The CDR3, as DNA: TGTGCCTGGAGTGTCATAGGGAGAACCTACGAGCAGTACTTC.